This is a list of T cell receptor beta chains from one sample in a study of CD8+ T cells in alopecia areata. The table came from immunoSEQ multiplex PCR; TCRdb's copy has only in-frame clones and leaves some out. The sample carries about 150,000 clones, more than 45% recorded once. The specimen sequenced was CD4+ T cells sorted from blood. These receptors all come from a human donor with alopecia areata. The CDR3 runs from the conserved cysteine through the conserved F or W. D genes are given only for firm matches. Where a row states a size, it is once, few, many or the class of an expanded clone; other rows omit it.

j_call: TRBJ1-4; v_call: TRBV30; clone_size: once; d_call: .; cdr3_nt: TGTGCCTGGAGCTCGCGTATTAATGAAAAACTGTTTTTT; cdr3_aa: CAWSSRINEKLFF
j_call: TRBJ2-1; v_call: TRBV19; clone_size: few; d_call: .; cdr3_nt: TGTGCCAGTAGTATACAGGGGGGATACAATGAGCAGTTCTTC; cdr3_aa: CASSIQGGYNEQFF
j_call: TRBJ2-1; v_call: TRBV2; clone_size: .; d_call: .; cdr3_nt: TGTGCCTCGCGTATAGGTAGCAATGAGCAGTTCTTC; cdr3_aa: CASRIGSNEQFF
j_call: TRBJ1-2; v_call: TRBV29-1; clone_size: .; d_call: TRBD1; cdr3_nt: TGCAGCGTTCCGCGGGGACAGGGTAACTATGGCTACACCTTC; cdr3_aa: CSVPRGQGNYGYTF
j_call: TRBJ1-3; v_call: TRBV7-9; clone_size: few; d_call: .; cdr3_nt: TGTGCCAGCAGCTCCGGGCTAGGATCTGGAAACACCATATATTTT; cdr3_aa: CASSSGLGSGNTIYF
j_call: TRBJ2-1; v_call: TRBV18; clone_size: few; d_call: .; cdr3_nt: TGTGCCAGCTCACAACAGGAGTTTTATATCAATGAGCAGTTCTTC; cdr3_aa: CASSQQEFYINEQFF
j_call: TRBJ1-2; v_call: TRBV13; clone_size: .; d_call: .; cdr3_nt: TGTGCCAGCAGCTTATATACCGGTGAGAATGGCTACACCTTC; cdr3_aa: CASSLYTGENGYTF
j_call: TRBJ2-3; v_call: TRBV2; clone_size: .; d_call: TRBD2; cdr3_nt: TGTGCCAGCTCCTCTAGCGGGAGAACAGATACGCAGTATTTT; cdr3_aa: CASSSSGRTDTQYF
j_call: TRBJ2-6; v_call: TRBV29-1; clone_size: few; d_call: .; cdr3_nt: TGCAGCGTTGAAACTGGGGTAGGGGCCAACGTCCTGACTTTC; cdr3_aa: CSVETGVGANVLTF
j_call: TRBJ2-1; v_call: TRBV5-1; clone_size: few; d_call: TRBD1; cdr3_nt: TGCGCCAGCAGCCCGCGGACAGGGGCCTACAATGAGCAGTTCTTC; cdr3_aa: CASSPRTGAYNEQFF
j_call: TRBJ2-7; v_call: TRBV6-5; clone_size: .; d_call: .; cdr3_nt: TGTGCCAGCAGACTGACGGTTGGGTACGAGCAGTACTTC; cdr3_aa: CASRLTVGYEQYF
j_call: TRBJ2-5; v_call: TRBV2; clone_size: .; d_call: TRBD1; cdr3_nt: TGTGCCAGCAGGGACAGGGGTCAAGAGACCCAGTACTTC; cdr3_aa: CASRDRGQETQYF
j_call: TRBJ2-2; v_call: TRBV11-3; clone_size: .; d_call: .; cdr3_nt: TGTGCCAGCAGCTTGAGGGTCTCGGACACCGGGGAGCTGTTTTTT; cdr3_aa: CASSLRVSDTGELFF
j_call: TRBJ2-1; v_call: TRBV7-2; clone_size: .; d_call: TRBD2; cdr3_nt: TGTGCCAGCAGCTTGGGAGGGCGGATAAGGCAGTTCTTC; cdr3_aa: CASSLGGRIRQFF
j_call: TRBJ2-3; v_call: TRBV5-1; clone_size: .; d_call: .; cdr3_nt: TGCGCCAGCAGGAGCACCGGGGGAGCGACAGATACGCAGTATTTT; cdr3_aa: CASRSTGGATDTQYF
j_call: TRBJ1-2; v_call: TRBV7-9; clone_size: .; d_call: .; cdr3_nt: TGTGCCAGCAGCTTAACGGGGGATGGCTACACCTTC; cdr3_aa: CASSLTGDGYTF
j_call: TRBJ2-7; v_call: TRBV7-9; clone_size: .; d_call: .; cdr3_nt: TGTGCCAGCAGCCCAGGACAGTACTACGAGCAGTACTTC; cdr3_aa: CASSPGQYYEQYF
j_call: TRBJ1-5; v_call: TRBV25-1; clone_size: .; d_call: .; cdr3_nt: TGTGCCAGCAGTGAAGTGGCAGCCTTTGAGCCCCAGCATTTT; cdr3_aa: CASSEVAAFEPQHF
j_call: TRBJ2-5; v_call: TRBV29-1; clone_size: .; d_call: TRBD2; cdr3_nt: TGCAGCGTTGAAACAACGCGGGAGCAAGAGACCCAGTACTTC; cdr3_aa: CSVETTREQETQYF
j_call: TRBJ1-1; v_call: TRBV29-1; clone_size: .; d_call: .; cdr3_nt: TGCAGCGTTGTTAGAGGGGCCTTGAACACTGAAGCTTTCTTT; cdr3_aa: CSVVRGALNTEAFF
j_call: TRBJ2-1; v_call: TRBV28; clone_size: .; d_call: .; cdr3_nt: TGTGCCAGCAGTCCCCGGGGGACTGCAGCCTACAATGAGCAGTTCTTC; cdr3_aa: CASSPRGTAAYNEQFF
j_call: TRBJ2-3; v_call: TRBV28; clone_size: .; d_call: .; cdr3_nt: TGTGCCAGCCGCGCCCCAGGGAAAGGGACAGATACGCAGTATTTT; cdr3_aa: CASRAPGKGTDTQYF